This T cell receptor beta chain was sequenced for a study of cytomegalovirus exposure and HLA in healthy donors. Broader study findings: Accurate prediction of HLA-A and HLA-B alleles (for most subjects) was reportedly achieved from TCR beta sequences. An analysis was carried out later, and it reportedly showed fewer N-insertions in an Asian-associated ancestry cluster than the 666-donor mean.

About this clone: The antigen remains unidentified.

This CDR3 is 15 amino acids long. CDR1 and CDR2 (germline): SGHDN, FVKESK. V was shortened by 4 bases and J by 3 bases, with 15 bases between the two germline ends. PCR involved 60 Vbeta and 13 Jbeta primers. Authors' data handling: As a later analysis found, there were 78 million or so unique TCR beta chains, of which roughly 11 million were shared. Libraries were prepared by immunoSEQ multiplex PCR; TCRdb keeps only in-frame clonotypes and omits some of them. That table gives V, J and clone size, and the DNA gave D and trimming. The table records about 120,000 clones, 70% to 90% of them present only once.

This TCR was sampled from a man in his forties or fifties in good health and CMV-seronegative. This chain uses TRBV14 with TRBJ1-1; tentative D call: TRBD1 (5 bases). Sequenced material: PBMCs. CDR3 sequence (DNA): TGTGCCAGCAGCCGAGGCAGGGCAGCCCACACTGAAGCTTTCTTT. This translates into CASSRGRAAHTEAFF.